A selection of T cell receptor beta chains follows, all from one sample in a study of coeliac disease. Sequencing used immunoSEQ multiplex PCR; TCRdb keeps in-frame clones, though not all of them. The data contain nearly 7,000 clones, about two thirds of them singletons. The sample taken for sequencing was lamina propria lymphocytes from the gut. Source of these receptors: a man aged 25 to 40 with celiac disease. The CDR3 runs from the conserved cysteine through the conserved F or W. The D gene is left open where the match is weak. Rows give clone size only sometimes, using once, few, many, or a class for an expanded clone.

-	TRBJ2-2	few	TRBV7-9	15	TGTGCCAGCAGCTTTATCGCGGGGACCACCGGGGAGCTGTTTTTT	CASSFIAGTTGELFF
TRBD2	TRBJ2-2	few	TRBV4-1	15	TGCGCCAGCAGCCTACGGACTAGCGTCACCGGGGAGCTGTTTTTT	CASSLRTSVTGELFF
-	TRBJ1-2	-	TRBV5-1	13	TGCGCCAGCAGCTTAAACTCCAGGGATGGCTACACCTTC	CASSLNSRDGYTF
-	TRBJ2-7	few	TRBV28	13	TGTGCCAGCAGTAAGCGGACCTCCTACGAGCAGTACTTC	CASSKRTSYEQYF
-	TRBJ1-2	-	TRBV10-2	11	TGCGCCAGTCAGGGGAACTATGGCTACACCTTC	CASQGNYGYTF
-	TRBJ2-6	-	TRBV27	16	TGTGCCAGCAGCCAAATTGACAGCTCTGGGGCCAACGTCCTGACTTTC	CASSQIDSSGANVLTF
TRBD1	TRBJ2-3	-	TRBV7-2	14	TGTGCCAGCAGCCGACAGGGGCACACAGATACGCAGTATTTT	CASSRQGHTDTQYF
TRBD2	TRBJ2-7	-	TRBV7-8	14	TGTGCCAGCAGCCTCGGGGGACTAGCGGGAGGGGAAGACTTC	CASSLGGLAGGEDF
-	TRBJ1-5	-	TRBV6-1	17	TGTGCCAGCAGTGAAGCCGTAGACAGGTTGGGGAATCAGCCCCAGCATTTT	CASSEAVDRLGNQPQHF
-	TRBJ1-1	once	TRBV28	14	TGTGCCAGCAGTTTGCCCCACAGGGAGACTAAAGCTTTCTTT	CASSLPHRETKAFF
TRBD1	TRBJ1-4	few	TRBV7-9	17	TGTGCCAGCAGCTTAGCTAACAGGGGGGCAACTAATGAAAAACTGTTTTTT	CASSLANRGATNEKLFF
-	TRBJ1-3	once	TRBV9	15	TGTGCCAGCAGCGCCACTTCGTCCCCCAGAAACACCATATATTTT	CASSATSSPRNTIYF
-	TRBJ2-7	-	TRBV7-2	14	TGTGCCAGCAGCTTAGCCTACAGCTCCTACGAGCAGTACTTC	CASSLAYSSYEQYF
-	TRBJ2-7	-	TRBV30	13	TGTGCCTTAACCGCAGGGGGACTCTACGAGCAGTACTTC	CALTAGGLYEQYF
TRBD2	TRBJ2-2	-	TRBV4-3	15	TGCGCCAGCAGCATAGGACTAGCGGGATCCGGGGAGCTGTTTTTT	CASSIGLAGSGELFF
-	TRBJ2-2	-	TRBV7-8	16	TGTGCCAGCAGCGGGGGGTCCTTCATGAACACCGGGGAGCTGTTTTTT	CASSGGSFMNTGELFF
-	TRBJ2-1	-	TRBV4-2	15	TGTGCCAGCAGCCAAGATGGCAGGGGCTACAATGAGCAGTTCTTC	CASSQDGRGYNEQFF
-	TRBJ2-5	-	TRBV30	13	TGTGCCTGGAGTCCGACAGGGAGGGAGACCCAGTACTTC	CAWSPTGRETQYF